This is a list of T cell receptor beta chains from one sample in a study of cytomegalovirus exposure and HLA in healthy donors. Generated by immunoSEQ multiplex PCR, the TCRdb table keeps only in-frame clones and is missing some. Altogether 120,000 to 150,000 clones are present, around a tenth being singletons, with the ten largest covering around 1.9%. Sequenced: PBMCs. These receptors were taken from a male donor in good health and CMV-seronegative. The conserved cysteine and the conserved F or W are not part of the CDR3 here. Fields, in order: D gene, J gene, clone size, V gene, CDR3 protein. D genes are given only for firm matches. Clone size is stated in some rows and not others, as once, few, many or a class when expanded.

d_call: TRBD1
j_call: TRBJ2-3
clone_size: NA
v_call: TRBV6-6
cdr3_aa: ASSYSSGGWGDTQY

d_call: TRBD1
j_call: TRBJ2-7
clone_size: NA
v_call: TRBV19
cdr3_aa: ASSHPGQGADEQH

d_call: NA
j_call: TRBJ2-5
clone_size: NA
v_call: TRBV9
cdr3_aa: ASSPRFSVPGDQETQY

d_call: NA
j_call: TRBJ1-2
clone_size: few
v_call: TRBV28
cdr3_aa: ASSDTFYGYT

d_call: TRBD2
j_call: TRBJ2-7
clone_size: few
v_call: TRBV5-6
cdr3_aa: ASSPTGTSYEQY

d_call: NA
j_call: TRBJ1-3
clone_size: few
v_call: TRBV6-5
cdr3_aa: ASSYGTPRNTIY

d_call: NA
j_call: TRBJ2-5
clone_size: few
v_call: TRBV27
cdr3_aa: ASSSGLETQY

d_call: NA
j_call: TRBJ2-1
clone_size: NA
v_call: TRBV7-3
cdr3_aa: ASRGAGINEQF

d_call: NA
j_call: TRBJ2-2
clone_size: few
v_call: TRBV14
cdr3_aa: ASSQRTPILMAGELF

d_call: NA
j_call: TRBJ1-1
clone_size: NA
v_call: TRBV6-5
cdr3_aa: ASSYGLTRDTEAF

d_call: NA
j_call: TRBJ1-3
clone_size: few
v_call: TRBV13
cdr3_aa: ASSLGLRGTGNTIY

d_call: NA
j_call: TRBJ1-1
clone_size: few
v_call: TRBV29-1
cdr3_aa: SVLTGPNTEAF

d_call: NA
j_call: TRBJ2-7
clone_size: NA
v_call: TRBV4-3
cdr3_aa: ASSPTSVRNTYEQY

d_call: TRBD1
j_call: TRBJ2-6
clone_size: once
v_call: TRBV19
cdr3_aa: ASSSHRGPGANVLT

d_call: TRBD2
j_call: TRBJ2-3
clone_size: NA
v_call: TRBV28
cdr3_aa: ASELAGGGTDTQY

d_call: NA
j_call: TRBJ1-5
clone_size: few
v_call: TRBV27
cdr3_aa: ASRGGMSNQPQH

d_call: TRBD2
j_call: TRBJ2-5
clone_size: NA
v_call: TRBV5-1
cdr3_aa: ASSGAGATETQY